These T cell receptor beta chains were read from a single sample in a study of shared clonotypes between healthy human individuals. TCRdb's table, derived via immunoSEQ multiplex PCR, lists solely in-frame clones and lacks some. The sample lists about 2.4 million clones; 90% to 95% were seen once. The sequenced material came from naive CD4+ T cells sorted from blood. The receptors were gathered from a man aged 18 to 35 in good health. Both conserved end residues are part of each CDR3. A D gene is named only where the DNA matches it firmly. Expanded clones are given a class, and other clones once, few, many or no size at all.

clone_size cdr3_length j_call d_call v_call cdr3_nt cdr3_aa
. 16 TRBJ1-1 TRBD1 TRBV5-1 TGCGCCAGCAGCTGGACAGGGGCGGGAACTAACACTGAAGCTTTCTTT CASSWTGAGTNTEAFF
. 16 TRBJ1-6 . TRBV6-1 TGTGCCAGCAGTGGCCCGAACACAGGGAGAAATTCACCCCTCCACTTT CASSGPNTGRNSPLHF
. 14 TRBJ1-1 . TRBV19 TGTGCCAGTAGTATAGAGGGGACAACCACTGAAGCTTTCTTT CASSIEGTTTEAFF
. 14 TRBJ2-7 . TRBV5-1 TGCGCCAGCAGCGGCCGGGACGCCTCCTACGAGCAGTACTTC CASSGRDASYEQYF
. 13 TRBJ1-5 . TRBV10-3 TGTGCCATCAGGAGGGGGTCCAATCAGCCCCAGCATTTT CAIRRGSNQPQHF
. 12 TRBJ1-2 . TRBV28 TGTGCCAGCAGTTTGGGACCTTTTGGCTACACCTTC CASSLGPFGYTF
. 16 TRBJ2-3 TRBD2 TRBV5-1 TGCGCCAGCAGCTTATGGCTAGCGGGGGGCACAGATACGCAGTATTTT CASSLWLAGGTDTQYF
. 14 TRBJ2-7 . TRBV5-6 TGTGCCAGCAGCCCCGGACTTGCGAGTGGCGAGCAGTACTTC CASSPGLASGEQYF
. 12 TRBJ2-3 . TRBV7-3 TGTGCCAGCAGCCTCAACGCAGATACGCAGTATTTT CASSLNADTQYF
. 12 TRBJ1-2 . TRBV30 TGTGCCCATGCGGGGGGGGCAGGAGGCTACACCTTC CAHAGGAGGYTF
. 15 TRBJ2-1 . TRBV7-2 TGTGCCAGCAGCTTAGCGGGAGGCGCTTCGGGTGAGCAGTTCTTC CASSLAGGASGEQFF
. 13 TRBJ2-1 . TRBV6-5 TGTGCCAGCAGTTACTCAAGTTACAATGAGCAGTTCTTC CASSYSSYNEQFF
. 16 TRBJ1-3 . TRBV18 TGTGCCAGCTCACCACCGGCAGCTAGCTCTGGAAACACCATATATTTT CASSPPAASSGNTIYF
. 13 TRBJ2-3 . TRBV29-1 TGCAGCGTCAAAGGACGGTTCACAGATACGCAGTATTTT CSVKGRFTDTQYF
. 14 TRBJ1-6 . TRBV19 TGTGCCAGTAGCCCTGGGGGGCACAATTCACCCCTCCACTTT CASSPGGHNSPLHF
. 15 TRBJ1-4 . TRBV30 TGTGCCTGGAGTGTAGGTCAGTTCGCCAATGAAAAACTGTTTTTT CAWSVGQFANEKLFF
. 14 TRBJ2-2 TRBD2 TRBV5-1 TGCGCCAGCAGCTTGGGGACTAGTTCCGGGGAGCTGTTTTTT CASSLGTSSGELFF
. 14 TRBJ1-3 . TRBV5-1 TGCGCCAGCAGCTTGGGGACCTCTGGAAACACCATATATTTT CASSLGTSGNTIYF
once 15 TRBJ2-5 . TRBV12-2 TGTGCAAGTCCCAGATATCCGGGACACACAGAGACCCAGTACTTC CASPRYPGHTETQYF
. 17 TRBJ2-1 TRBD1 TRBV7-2 TGTGCCAGCAGCTTAGGGGACAGGGGGCGTTACTACAATGAGCAGTTCTTC CASSLGDRGRYYNEQFF
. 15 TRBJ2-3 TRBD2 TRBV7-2 TGTGCCAGCAGCTTCGGCGGGAGCGGTGCAGATACGCAGTATTTT CASSFGGSGADTQYF
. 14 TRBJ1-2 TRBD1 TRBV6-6 TGTGCCAGCAGTTTCGCGACAGGGGGTCACGGCTACACCTTC CASSFATGGHGYTF
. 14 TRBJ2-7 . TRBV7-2 TGTGCCAGCAGCTTACCGGTCCTCCCCCACGAGCAGTACTTC CASSLPVLPHEQYF
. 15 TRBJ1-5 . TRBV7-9 TGTGCCAGCAGCTTAGGTGCAGGGCCGGGTCAGCCCCAGCATTTT CASSLGAGPGQPQHF
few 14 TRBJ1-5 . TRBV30 TGTGCCTGGGGTAGAGGGGTGACCGAGCAGCCCCAGCATTTT CAWGRGVTEQPQHF
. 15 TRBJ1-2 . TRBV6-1 TGTGCCAGCAGTGAAGAAGGCAGGGCGGCCTATGGCTACACCTTC CASSEEGRAAYGYTF
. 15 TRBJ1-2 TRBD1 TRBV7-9 TGTGCCAGCAGCTCACCGGGACAGGGGGCCTATGGCTACACCTTC CASSSPGQGAYGYTF
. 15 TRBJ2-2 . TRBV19 TGTGCCAGTACCACGATTACTAGCTCCGCCGGGGAGCTGTTTTTT CASTTITSSAGELFF
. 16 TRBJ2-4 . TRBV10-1 TGCGCCAGCAGTGAAGGGCGGGACTCGGCCAAAAACATTCAGTACTTC CASSEGRDSAKNIQYF
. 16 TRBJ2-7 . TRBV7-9 TGTGCCAGCAGCTTAGCAGGGGCTAAAACCTCCTACGAGCAGTACTTC CASSLAGAKTSYEQYF
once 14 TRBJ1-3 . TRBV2 TGTGCCAGCAAGTGGTCAGACTCTGGAAACACCATATATTTT CASKWSDSGNTIYF
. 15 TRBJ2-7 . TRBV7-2 TGTGCCAGCAGCTTGGGGGGGGCTGGTTCCTACGAGCAGTACTTC CASSLGGAGSYEQYF
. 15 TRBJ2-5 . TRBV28 TGTGCCAGCAGTTTATCCTCTTTAGGGGGTGAGACCCAGTACTTC CASSLSSLGGETQYF
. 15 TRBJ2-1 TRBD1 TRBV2 TGTGCCAGCAGTGACCAGCGGACAGGGGGCAATGAGCAGTTCTTC CASSDQRTGGNEQFF
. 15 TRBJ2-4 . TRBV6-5 TGTGCCAGCAGTTACATTGACAGCCGTGTAAACATTCAGTACTTC CASSYIDSRVNIQYF
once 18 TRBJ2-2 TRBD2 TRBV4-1 TGCGCCAGCAGCCAAGATTTAGGACTAGCGGGAGGGCTTGGGGAGCTGTTTTTT CASSQDLGLAGGLGELFF
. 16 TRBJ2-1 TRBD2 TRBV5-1 TGCGCCAGCAGCCCTAGCGGGGGGGCCAGTCACAATGAGCAGTTCTTC CASSPSGGASHNEQFF
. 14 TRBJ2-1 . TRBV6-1 TGTGCCAGCAATCCCACGGTGAAAAACAATGAGCAGTTCTTC CASNPTVKNNEQFF
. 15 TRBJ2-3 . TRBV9 TGTGCCAGCAGCGTAGTAACAGGGACCACAGATACGCAGTATTTT CASSVVTGTTDTQYF
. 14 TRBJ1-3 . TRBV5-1 TGCGCCAGCGCGCCGAGGGATTCTGGAAACACCATATATTTT CASAPRDSGNTIYF
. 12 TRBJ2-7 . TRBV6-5 TGTGCCAGCAGAGGGGATCATCGAGAGCAGTACTTC CASRGDHREQYF